This T cell receptor (beta chain) came from a study of PD-1 blockade in classical Hodgkin lymphoma. Points from the study as a whole: Newly diagnosed patients were said to have less baseline TCR diversity than healthy donors did. Patients who responded completely had about the same baseline diversity as newly diagnosed patients.

In germline, CDR1 is MNHEY, CDR2 SMNVEV (reference sequence). The CDR3 loop spans 13 amino acids. V lost 4 bases to trimming and J lost 7 bases, with 8 bases between them. There was relapse after autologous stem cell transplantation in every patient, and there was variation in brentuximab vedotin exposure. Progressive disease, partial response or complete response was each patient's best response. This clone was counted only a few times. Its antigen is unidentified. This table comes from immunoSEQ multiplex PCR, and its TCRdb copy is limited to in-frame clones, with some not included. The sample yields over 25,000 clones, around 80% seen once.

Sequenced material: peripheral blood mononuclear cells (PBMCs), taken before the second cycle of nivolumab. The chain uses TRBV27 and TRBJ1-6, with D possibly matching TRBD1 (6 bases). This receptor was obtained from a human donor with classical Hodgkin lymphoma. CDR3 sequence reads: CASSWTVNSPLHF. CDR3 coding DNA: TGTGCCAGCAGTTGGACAGTGAATTCACCCCTCCACTTT.